These T cell receptor beta chains were read from a single sample in a study of neoadjuvant anti-PD-1 for oral cavity cancer. Using immunoSEQ multiplex PCR, the repertoire was profiled, and TCRdb retains in-frame clones only, with some absent. The table has approximately 15,000 clones, 40% seen once. The sample was tumor tissue, taken after nivolumab (anti-PD-1) treatment. These receptor sequences come from a person aged 35-79 years with oral cavity squamous cell carcinoma. Each CDR3 is given with its conserved first and last residue. The D gene is left open where the match is weak. The size entry is marked missing in some rows and otherwise reads once, few, many or a size class.

cdr3_length: 15
v_call: TRBV7-9
j_call: TRBJ2-7
d_call: TRBD1
clone_size: -
cdr3_aa: CASSPPGTATYEQYF
cdr3_nt: TGTGCCAGCAGCCCTCCCGGGACAGCCACCTACGAGCAGTACTTC

cdr3_length: 14
v_call: TRBV6-6
j_call: TRBJ2-2
d_call: -
clone_size: -
cdr3_aa: CASRQGTNTGELFF
cdr3_nt: TGTGCCAGCAGACAGGGCACGAACACCGGGGAGCTGTTTTTT

cdr3_length: 14
v_call: TRBV10-1
j_call: TRBJ2-3
d_call: -
clone_size: -
cdr3_aa: CASSPGGLADTQYF
cdr3_nt: TGCGCCAGCAGTCCCGGCGGGTTGGCAGATACGCAGTATTTT

cdr3_length: 15
v_call: TRBV7-9
j_call: TRBJ2-1
d_call: -
clone_size: few
cdr3_aa: CASSSGTSSYNEQFF
cdr3_nt: TGTGCCAGCAGCTCCGGGACGAGCTCCTACAATGAGCAGTTCTTC

cdr3_length: 14
v_call: TRBV25-1
j_call: TRBJ2-5
d_call: TRBD1
clone_size: few
cdr3_aa: CASTRTGAGETQYF
cdr3_nt: TGTGCCAGCACTAGGACAGGGGCTGGGGAGACCCAGTACTTC

cdr3_length: 15
v_call: TRBV5-1
j_call: TRBJ2-7
d_call: TRBD2
clone_size: few
cdr3_aa: CASSLAGGLSYEQYF
cdr3_nt: TGCGCCAGCAGCTTAGCGGGGGGCCTATCCTACGAGCAGTACTTC

cdr3_length: 13
v_call: TRBV28
j_call: TRBJ2-2
d_call: -
clone_size: -
cdr3_aa: CASSLSNTGELFF
cdr3_nt: TGTGCCAGCAGTTTATCGAACACCGGGGAGCTGTTTTTT

cdr3_length: 15
v_call: TRBV10-3
j_call: TRBJ2-5
d_call: -
clone_size: -
cdr3_aa: CAISESPPPRETQYF
cdr3_nt: TGTGCCATCAGTGAGTCCCCACCTCCCCGGGAGACCCAGTACTTC

cdr3_length: 13
v_call: TRBV5-8
j_call: TRBJ1-1
d_call: TRBD1
clone_size: -
cdr3_aa: CASRGRGQTEAFF
cdr3_nt: TGTGCCAGCAGGGGCAGGGGGCAAACTGAAGCTTTCTTT

cdr3_length: 15
v_call: TRBV14
j_call: TRBJ1-2
d_call: -
clone_size: -
cdr3_aa: CASSQDVGGYEGYTF
cdr3_nt: TGTGCCAGCAGCCAAGATGTCGGCGGGTATGAAGGCTACACCTTC

cdr3_length: 11
v_call: TRBV5-6
j_call: TRBJ2-7
d_call: -
clone_size: -
cdr3_aa: CASRRGFEQYF
cdr3_nt: TGTGCCAGCCGGAGGGGGTTTGAGCAGTACTTC

cdr3_length: 16
v_call: TRBV6-5
j_call: TRBJ1-6
d_call: TRBD1
clone_size: few
cdr3_aa: CASSWTRGLYNSPLHF
cdr3_nt: TGTGCCAGCAGTTGGACCAGGGGGCTCTATAATTCACCCCTCCACTTT

cdr3_length: 13
v_call: TRBV2
j_call: TRBJ2-2
d_call: -
clone_size: -
cdr3_aa: CASRADRTGELFF
cdr3_nt: TGTGCCAGCAGAGCTGACAGGACCGGGGAGCTGTTTTTT

cdr3_length: 13
v_call: TRBV5-6
j_call: TRBJ1-2
d_call: TRBD1
clone_size: -
cdr3_aa: CASSWTGDYGYTF
cdr3_nt: TGTGCCAGCAGCTGGACAGGGGACTATGGCTACACCTTC

cdr3_length: 13
v_call: TRBV29-1
j_call: TRBJ2-1
d_call: -
clone_size: -
cdr3_aa: CSVGESSYNEQFF
cdr3_nt: TGCAGCGTGGGCGAGAGCTCCTACAATGAGCAGTTCTTC

cdr3_length: 12
v_call: TRBV11-2
j_call: TRBJ1-2
d_call: -
clone_size: few
cdr3_aa: CASSPDGWRYTF
cdr3_nt: TGTGCCAGCAGCCCCGACGGCTGGAGGTACACCTTC

cdr3_length: 14
v_call: TRBV6-5
j_call: TRBJ2-3
d_call: TRBD1
clone_size: -
cdr3_aa: CATYRGFGTDTQYF
cdr3_nt: TGTGCCACGTACAGGGGCTTCGGCACAGATACGCAGTATTTT

cdr3_length: 17
v_call: TRBV15
j_call: TRBJ1-5
d_call: -
clone_size: -
cdr3_aa: CATSRSQVRGGNQPQHF
cdr3_nt: TGTGCCACCAGCAGATCCCAAGTAAGGGGTGGCAATCAGCCCCAGCATTTT

cdr3_length: 14
v_call: TRBV27
j_call: TRBJ1-4
d_call: -
clone_size: -
cdr3_aa: CASRTSGRNEKLFF
cdr3_nt: TGTGCCAGCAGGACATCGGGACGGAATGAAAAACTGTTTTTT

cdr3_length: 13
v_call: TRBV4-3
j_call: TRBJ1-2
d_call: -
clone_size: -
cdr3_aa: CASSPWENYGYTF
cdr3_nt: TGCGCCAGCAGTCCCTGGGAGAACTATGGCTACACCTTC

cdr3_length: 15
v_call: TRBV28
j_call: TRBJ2-7
d_call: TRBD1
clone_size: -
cdr3_aa: CASKQRGRNRYEQYF
cdr3_nt: TGTGCCAGTAAACAAAGGGGGCGGAATCGCTACGAGCAGTACTTC

cdr3_length: 15
v_call: TRBV27
j_call: TRBJ2-7
d_call: -
clone_size: few
cdr3_aa: CATTPRWGKSYEQYF
cdr3_nt: TGTGCCACGACACCGCGCTGGGGCAAATCCTACGAGCAGTACTTC

cdr3_length: 16
v_call: TRBV11-2
j_call: TRBJ1-4
d_call: TRBD1
clone_size: few
cdr3_aa: CASSFLPGQAGRGLFF
cdr3_nt: TGTGCCAGCAGCTTCCTCCCGGGACAGGCGGGTCGGGGGCTGTTTTTT

cdr3_length: 15
v_call: TRBV4-2
j_call: TRBJ1-4
d_call: -
clone_size: few
cdr3_aa: CASSPVTPTNEKLFF
cdr3_nt: TGTGCCAGCAGCCCTGTAACCCCAACTAATGAAAAACTGTTTTTT

cdr3_length: 15
v_call: TRBV15
j_call: TRBJ1-5
d_call: -
clone_size: -
cdr3_aa: CATSRDQGSNQPQHF
cdr3_nt: TGTGCCACCAGCAGAGATCAGGGCAGCAATCAGCCCCAGCATTTT

cdr3_length: 13
v_call: TRBV4-1
j_call: TRBJ2-5
d_call: -
clone_size: -
cdr3_aa: CASSHRIVETQYF
cdr3_nt: TGCGCCAGCAGCCACCGAATAGTGGAGACCCAGTACTTC

cdr3_length: 16
v_call: TRBV7-8
j_call: TRBJ1-4
d_call: -
clone_size: few
cdr3_aa: CASSLSTYRVNEKLFF
cdr3_nt: TGTGCCAGCAGCTTATCCACTTACAGGGTTAATGAAAAACTGTTTTTT

cdr3_length: 15
v_call: TRBV6-5
j_call: TRBJ2-7
d_call: TRBD1
clone_size: few
cdr3_aa: CASSYSTGGAYEQYF
cdr3_nt: TGTGCCAGCAGTTACTCGACAGGGGGAGCCTACGAGCAGTACTTC

cdr3_length: 14
v_call: TRBV7-6
j_call: TRBJ1-6
d_call: -
clone_size: -
cdr3_aa: CAIGAGPRNSPLHF
cdr3_nt: TGTGCCATTGGGGCCGGGCCTCGGAATTCACCCCTCCACTTT

cdr3_length: 13
v_call: TRBV5-8
j_call: TRBJ2-1
d_call: -
clone_size: -
cdr3_aa: CASSRDHYNEQFF
cdr3_nt: TGTGCCAGCAGCAGGGACCACTACAATGAGCAGTTCTTC

cdr3_length: 14
v_call: TRBV7-2
j_call: TRBJ2-3
d_call: -
clone_size: -
cdr3_aa: CASSWMSSTDTQYF
cdr3_nt: TGTGCCAGCAGTTGGATGTCTAGCACAGATACGCAGTATTTT

cdr3_length: 14
v_call: TRBV4-3
j_call: TRBJ1-2
d_call: TRBD1
clone_size: -
cdr3_aa: CASSQDRDSYGYTF
cdr3_nt: TGCGCCAGCAGCCAAGATAGGGACAGCTACGGCTACACCTTC

cdr3_length: 13
v_call: TRBV30
j_call: TRBJ2-7
d_call: -
clone_size: medium-sized
cdr3_aa: CAWSAAMQEEQYF
cdr3_nt: TGTGCCTGGAGTGCAGCCATGCAGGAGGAGCAGTACTTC

cdr3_length: 13
v_call: TRBV21-1
j_call: TRBJ1-2
d_call: -
clone_size: few
cdr3_aa: CASSNPGQGGYTF
cdr3_nt: TGTGCCAGCAGCAACCCGGGACAGGGCGGCTACACCTTC

cdr3_length: 16
v_call: TRBV5-4
j_call: TRBJ2-7
d_call: -
clone_size: -
cdr3_aa: CASSLGLGTGWHEQYF
cdr3_nt: TGTGCCAGCAGCTTGGGATTGGGAACAGGCTGGCACGAGCAGTACTTC

cdr3_length: 14
v_call: TRBV6-5
j_call: TRBJ1-5
d_call: TRBD1
clone_size: medium-sized
cdr3_aa: CASSYDRAHQPQHF
cdr3_nt: TGTGCCAGCAGTTATGACAGGGCACATCAGCCCCAGCATTTT

cdr3_length: 14
v_call: TRBV30
j_call: TRBJ1-6
d_call: -
clone_size: few
cdr3_aa: CAWRARTDNSPLHF
cdr3_nt: TGTGCCTGGAGGGCCCGGACCGATAATTCACCCCTCCACTTT

cdr3_length: 13
v_call: TRBV6-6
j_call: TRBJ2-3
d_call: TRBD1
clone_size: few
cdr3_aa: CASRTGLTDTQYF
cdr3_nt: TGTGCCAGCAGGACAGGGCTGACGGATACGCAGTATTTT

cdr3_length: 14
v_call: TRBV4-3
j_call: TRBJ1-2
d_call: -
clone_size: -
cdr3_aa: CASSQEGGVPRYTF
cdr3_nt: TGCGCCAGCAGCCAAGAAGGGGGGGTACCTCGCTACACCTTC

cdr3_length: 16
v_call: TRBV5-6
j_call: TRBJ2-5
d_call: TRBD2
clone_size: -
cdr3_aa: CASSLVRASGGETQYF
cdr3_nt: TGTGCCAGCAGCTTGGTCCGGGCTAGCGGGGGGGAGACCCAGTACTTC

cdr3_length: 12
v_call: TRBV9
j_call: TRBJ2-1
d_call: -
clone_size: few
cdr3_aa: CASSVDYNEQFF
cdr3_nt: TGTGCCAGCAGCGTAGACTACAATGAGCAGTTCTTC

cdr3_length: 15
v_call: TRBV18
j_call: TRBJ1-4
d_call: -
clone_size: few
cdr3_aa: CASSPQGQRNEKLFF
cdr3_nt: TGTGCCAGCTCACCACAAGGACAGCGTAATGAAAAACTGTTTTTT

cdr3_length: 12
v_call: TRBV6-1
j_call: TRBJ2-7
d_call: -
clone_size: -
cdr3_aa: CASSDRAYEQYF
cdr3_nt: TGTGCCAGCAGTGATCGAGCCTACGAGCAGTACTTC

cdr3_length: 15
v_call: TRBV6-6
j_call: TRBJ2-6
d_call: -
clone_size: -
cdr3_aa: CASSPANSGANVLTF
cdr3_nt: TGTGCCAGCAGTCCGGCGAACTCTGGGGCCAACGTCCTGACTTTC